The 17 T cell receptor beta chains listed next were all sequenced from one sample in a study of control samples from healthy donors and cancer patients. Method: immunoSEQ multiplex PCR; TCRdb's copy keeps in-frame clones and lacks some. Of around 94,000 clones detected, approximately 95% appear once; the ten largest clones hold approximately 1.5%. What was sequenced was blood. Receptor source: a woman in her 30s in good health.

The chain employs TRBV12-1 and TRBJ1-5. TRBV12-1 is labeled a pseudogene. This CDR3 has 12 amino acids. CDR3 in DNA: TGTGCCAGCAGCTTCATTAGTCAGCCCCAGCATTTT. This gives the protein CASSFISQPQHF.

The V gene is TRBV12-3 or TRBV12-4, the J gene TRBJ1-6, with D possibly TRBD1 on 5 matching bases. The CDR3 spans 13 residues. The V and J ends lost 4 bases and 8 bases respectively, with 9 bases between them. This CDR3 reads CASSYDSYSPLHF. CDR3 nucleotides: TGTGCCAGCAGTTACGACAGTTATTCACCCCTCCACTTT.

The V call is TRBV10-3, the J call TRBJ1-2; maybe TRBD1 (5 bases). V lost 5 bases, J lost 7 bases, and 14 bases lay in between. This CDR3 has 13 amino acids. CDR1 and CDR2 from the germline V gene are ENHRY and SYGVKD. CDR3: CAISPRVKAGYTF. In DNA, the CDR3 is TGTGCCATCAGTCCCAGGGTTAAAGCTGGCTACACCTTC.

The rearrangement links TRBV6-2 or TRBV6-3 to TRBJ1-1; D uncertain. The germline V and J ends were trimmed by 2 bases and 4 bases, with 14 bases remaining between them. The CDR3 spans 15 residues. CDR1 is MNHEY, CDR2 SVGEGT, per germline. The CDR3 loop reads CASSYGGSGITEAFF. The CDR3 DNA reads as TGTGCCAGCAGTTACGGCGGGTCTGGGATCACTGAAGCTTTCTTT.

The rearrangement links TRBV7-9 to TRBJ2-3, with a possible D match to TRBD1 (6 bases). There are 14 residues in the CDR3. V shed 3 bases and J shed 1 base, with 8 bases lying between them. Germline-derived CDR1 and CDR2 are SEHNR and FQNEAQ (reference sequence). The CDR3 here is CASSLGQGTDTQYF. CDR3 nucleotide sequence: TGTGCCAGCAGCTTGGGACAAGGCACAGATACGCAGTATTTT.

This clone was detected only a few times. The sample contains more than one DNA sequence encoding this CDR3. The V call is TRBV7-3, the J call TRBJ1-1; D is unresolved. Germline V CDR1 and CDR2: SGHTA, FQGTGA. This CDR3 is built from 13 residues. V lost 1 base and J lost 0, with 3 bases in between. CDR3 sequence (DNA): TGTGCCAGCAGCTTAATGGTGAACACTGAAGCTTTCTTT. Protein: CASSLMVNTEAFF.

The V call is TRBV19, the J call TRBJ1-1, with 10 bases lining up with TRBD1. The germline gives CDR1 LNHDA, CDR2 SQIVND (reference sequence). V trimming: 6 bases; J trimming: 3 bases; junction bases outside the gene matches: 13. The CDR3 extends over 17 amino acids. CDR3 loop: CASSPTDRGQGDTEAFF. CDR3 DNA: TGTGCCAGTAGCCCCACCGACAGGGGGCAGGGTGACACTGAAGCTTTCTTT.

This chain uses TRBV5-1 with TRBJ2-3; 8 positions match TRBD1. CDR1 and CDR2 from the germline V gene are SGHRS and YFSETQ. The V segment lost 4 bases and the J segment 0 bases; nucleotides outside the gene matches: 7. The CDR3 has 16 residues. The CDR3 loop reads CASSVRQGSSTDTQYF. The CDR3 DNA follows: TGCGCCAGCAGCGTAAGACAGGGGTCAAGCACAGATACGCAGTATTTT.

This chain connects TRBV5-1 to TRBJ1-1, with a weak D call TRBD1 (5 bases). Trimming took 1 base from V and 1 from J, leaving 11 bases between them. Looked up from germline, CDR1 is SGHRS and CDR2 is YFSETQ. There are 15 residues in the CDR3. The CDR3 sequence: CASSLTGGQNTEAFF. For the CDR3, the DNA is TGCGCCAGCAGCTTGACAGGCGGGCAGAACACTGAAGCTTTCTTT.

The genes are TRBV10-1 and TRBJ1-1; 9 positions agree with TRBD1. Germline values: CDR1 WNHNN, CDR2 SYGVQD (reference sequence). This CDR3 spans 14 amino acids. V shed 10 bases and J 4 bases; nucleotides not matched to a gene: 10. The CDR3 is CATEGQGDGTEAFF. CDR3 DNA sequence: TGCGCCACCGAGGGACAGGGCGACGGCACTGAAGCTTTCTTT.

This sequence joins TRBV29-1 and TRBJ1-2; D is perhaps TRBD1 (5 bases). This CDR3 region has 13 residues. Germline CDR1 and CDR2: SQVTM and ANQGSEA. Trimming stripped 1 base from V and 9 bases from J, with 15 bases between. The CDR3 sequence is CSVEVAGRGSYTF. Here the CDR3 DNA reads TGCAGCGTTGAAGTGGCAGGTCGGGGGAGCTACACCTTC.

V gene TRBV21-1 combines with J gene TRBJ1-2; the table gives TRBD1 as D, unverified against the DNA. TRBV21-1 is an annotated pseudogene. The CDR3 runs 17 residues. CDR3 coding DNA: TGTGCCAGCCCCCCCAGGGGGGGGGACAGGGGTAACTATGGCTACACCTTC. It is translated as CASPPRGGDRGNYGYTF.

The chain recombines TRBV29-1 with TRBJ2-5; 10 bases match TRBD2. The CDR3 has 13 amino acids. The junction had 3 bases not matched to a gene; V was cut back by 7 bases and J by 1 base. Germline-derived CDR1 and CDR2 are SQVTM and ANQGSEA. The CDR3 reads CSASGSSQETQYF. CDR3 nucleotides: TGCAGCGCTAGCGGGAGTAGCCAAGAGACCCAGTACTTC. The complete variable domain, with remaining parts taken from reference TRBV29-1 and TRBJ2-5, reads SAVISQKPSRDICQRGTSLTIQCQVDSQVTMMFWYRQQPGQSLTLIATANQGSEATYESGFVIDKFPISRPNLTFSTLTVSNMSPEDSSIYLCSASGSSQETQYFGPGTRLLVL.

The V and J genes are TRBV9 and TRBJ2-2; 8 bases align to TRBD1. Germline V gene sequence: CDR1 SGDLS, CDR2 YYNGEE. This CDR3 has 15 amino acids. After removal of 3 bases from V and 5 bases from J, the junction contained 6 bases not matched to a gene. CDR3 coding DNA: TGTGCCAGCAGCGCCTCAGGGGGCTTGACCGGGGAGCTGTTTTTT. Its protein product is CASSASGGLTGELFF.

This chain links TRBV11-1 with TRBJ2-2; 7 bases match TRBD2. The CDR3 totals 15 residues. Germline lookup yields CDR1 SGHAT and CDR2 FQDESV (reference sequence). Trimming at V came to 5 bases and at J to 4 bases, leaving 7 bases not matched to a gene. The CDR3 DNA reads TGTGCCAGCAGCACATCGCGCGGGGGCACCGGGGAGCTGTTTTTT. Its translation: CASSTSRGGTGELFF.

This sequence joins TRBV15 and TRBJ1-3; D might be TRBD1 (5 bases). The germline CDR1 and CDR2 sequences are LNHNV and YYDKDF (reference sequence). The CDR3 extends over 15 amino acids. V lost 0 bases and J lost 3, with 9 bases in between. CDR3 in DNA: TGTGCCACCAGCAGAGATCGTGGGGGTGGAAACACCATATATTTT. Its protein product is CATSRDRGGGNTIYF. Together with reference TRBV15 and TRBJ1-3, the CDR3 gives the full variable domain: DAMVIQNPRYQVTQFGKPVTLSCSQTLNHNVMYWYQQKSSQAPKLLFHYYDKDFNNEADTPDNFQSRRPNTSFCFLDIRSPGLGDTAMYLCATSRDRGGGNTIYFGEGSWLTVV.

The chain carries TRBV6-6 and TRBJ1-2; tentative D call: TRBD1 (5 bases). V was cut by 2 bases and J by 3 bases, with 7 bases left in between. Germline loops: CDR1 MNHNY, CDR2 SVGAGI (reference sequence). The CDR3 loop spans 13 amino acids. CDR3 amino acids: CASSYDRDYGYTF. The CDR3 coding sequence is TGTGCCAGCAGTTACGACAGAGACTATGGCTACACCTTC.